Shown below are 13 T cell receptor beta chains from a single sample sequenced in a study of blood T cell repertoires in COVID-19. The repertoire was sequenced with immunoSEQ multiplex PCR; TCRdb's copy has only in-frame clones and lacks some. The data contain fewer than 400,000 clones, roughly 90% of them singletons. What was sequenced was PBMCs or T cells enriched from blood (not recorded which). The receptors come from a woman younger than 45 who had been exposed to COVID-19.

The chain employs TRBV11-2 and TRBJ1-3, with D perhaps TRBD1 (6 bases). This CDR3 has 15 amino acids. V lost 5 bases and J 2 bases, leaving 13 bases between the germline ends. Germline V gene lookup returns CDR1 SGHAT and CDR2 FQNNGV. The CDR3 region is CASSVTGSTGNTIYF. The CDR3 DNA sequence: TGTGCCAGCAGCGTAACAGGGAGTACTGGAAACACCATATATTTT.

CDR3 sequence reads: CASSQQGSDEQFF. CDR3 in DNA: TGTGCCAGCAGCCAACAGGGGTCCGATGAGCAGTTCTTC. The gene calls are TRBV3-1 (or the pseudogene TRBV3-2) and TRBJ2-1, with a tentative D call TRBD1 (6 bases). The CDR3 totals 13 residues. The V end was cut by 2 bases, the J end by 8 bases, with 10 bases between. Germline CDR1 and CDR2: LGHDT and YNNKEL (reference sequence).

This chain connects TRBV6-4 to TRBJ1-5; no definite D call. The germline CDR1 and CDR2 sequences are MRHNA and SNTAGT. V lost 4 bases, J lost 2 bases, and 27 bases lay in between. CDR3 length: 20 amino acids. CDR3 amino acids: CASSGSLNPLLIYGNQPQHF. For the CDR3, the DNA is TGTGCCAGCAGTGGGTCCCTGAATCCTCTACTTATATATGGCAATCAGCCCCAGCATTTT.

The CDR3 protein is CASSRGREGIQYF. CDR3 in DNA: TGTGCCAGCAGCCGCGGGAGGGAGGGCATTCAGTACTTC. The chain recombines TRBV12-3 or TRBV12-4 with TRBJ2-4; 9 nucleotides agree with TRBD2. The CDR3 has 13 amino acids. Unmatched junction bases numbered 6, after V lost 6 bases and J lost 9 bases.

The chain carries TRBV19 and TRBJ1-1; tentative D call: TRBD1 (6 bases). Germline lookup yields CDR1 LNHDA and CDR2 SQIVND (reference sequence). The CDR3 covers 15 residues. Trimming took off 3 bases at V and 4 bases at J, with 15 bases between the two ends. The chain's CDR3 is CASSMRGSRGTEAFF. In nucleotides, the CDR3 is TGTGCCAGTAGTATGAGGGGGAGTCGAGGCACTGAAGCTTTCTTT.

The J gene is TRBJ1-2, the V gene TRBV6-6; D unclear. Germline loops: CDR1 MNHNY, CDR2 SVGAGI (reference sequence). The CDR3 is 13 amino acids. The ends were cut back, 5 bases at V and 4 bases at J, with 11 bases in the middle. The chain's CDR3 is CASSTWALYGYTF. Here the CDR3 DNA reads TGTGCCAGCAGTACCTGGGCCCTCTATGGCTACACCTTC.

This sequence joins TRBV6-5 and TRBJ1-6, with D possibly TRBD1 on 6 matching bases. Deletions cut 0 bases from V and 10 bases from J, with 16 bases between. The germline gives CDR1 MNHEY, CDR2 SVGAGI. The CDR3 contains 16 residues. As DNA, the CDR3 is TGTGCCAGCAGTTACTCGGCGAACTCACAGGGATCACCCCTCCACTTT. Protein: CASSYSANSQGSPLHF.

The chain recombines TRBV7-9 with TRBJ1-6; D is perhaps TRBD1 (6 bases). CDR3 length: 15 amino acids. With 1 base removed from V and 7 bases from J, the gap between germline ends came to 11 bases. Germline V lookup: CDR1 SEHNR, CDR2 FQNEAQ (reference sequence). CDR3 amino acids: CASSLGTGLNSPLHF. DNA for the CDR3: TGTGCCAGCAGCTTAGGCACAGGGCTAAATTCACCCCTCCACTTT.

This chain connects TRBV7-9 to TRBJ1-1; TRBD1 is a possible D gene (6 bases). V lost 1 base and J lost 14, with 29 bases in between. The germline V gene encodes CDR1 SEHNR and CDR2 FQNEAQ (reference sequence). The CDR3 extends over 17 amino acids. CDR3 DNA sequence: TGTGCCAGCAGCTTAGGTAGCAGGGACACCGGTTTCCATCTCAACTTCTTT. It is translated as CASSLGSRDTGFHLNFF.

This clone was recorded a few times. This rearrangement joins TRBV6-2 or TRBV6-3 to TRBJ2-7; possibly TRBD1 for D (7 bases). V shed 2 bases and J shed 6 bases, with 17 bases lying between them. The length of the CDR3 is 15 residues. Germline assignment: CDR1 MNHEY and CDR2 SVGEGT. The chain's CDR3 is CASSYILQGRFEQYF. DNA for the CDR3: TGTGCCAGCAGTTACATATTACAGGGGAGGTTCGAGCAGTACTTC.

This clone was counted once. The genes are TRBV7-9 and TRBJ2-7; 9 bases map to TRBD1. V was pared by 1 base and J by 3 bases, with 7 bases of the junction left unmatched. The CDR3 covers 16 residues. CDR1 and CDR2 (germline): SEHNR, FQNEAQ (reference sequence). The CDR3 DNA follows: TGTGCCAGCAGCTTAGGGGTGACAGGGGGATACTACGAGCAGTACTTC. It specifies CASSLGVTGGYYEQYF.

The chain combines TRBV6-5 with TRBJ2-3; D is uncertain. This CDR3 is built from 13 residues. Germline-derived CDR1 and CDR2 are MNHEY and SVGAGI. V dropped 0 bases and J dropped 3 bases, with 4 bases sitting between them. The CDR3: CASSYSYTDTQYF. In nucleotides, the CDR3 is TGTGCCAGCAGTTACTCATATACAGATACGCAGTATTTT.

The V gene is TRBV4-2, the J gene TRBJ1-5, with a tentative D call TRBD1 (5 bases). Deletions cut 1 base from V and 1 base from J, with 14 bases between. Per germline, CDR1 LGHNA and CDR2 YNFKEQ. The length of the CDR3 is 17 residues. Here the CDR3 reads CASSQGGGPVSNQPQHF. The CDR3 DNA follows: TGTGCCAGCAGCCAAGGGGGGGGTCCTGTCAGCAATCAGCCCCAGCATTTT.